These 9 T cell receptor beta chains share one sample of origin, sequenced in a study of blood T cell repertoires in COVID-19. TCRdb's table, derived via immunoSEQ multiplex PCR, lists solely in-frame clones and lacks some. The data show a few hundred thousand clones, around 83% seen once. Sequenced: peripheral blood. These receptors all come from a man aged 40-50 years who had recovered from COVID-19.

This clone is a singleton in its sample. The gene calls are TRBV29-1 and TRBJ1-3; D is perhaps TRBD1 (6 bases). Germline assignment: CDR1 SQVTM and CDR2 ANQGSEA. V dropped 4 bases and J dropped 2 bases, with 15 bases sitting between them. There are 15 residues in the CDR3. The CDR3, as DNA: TGCAGCGTTGCAAGGGGGATTGGTCCTGGAAACACCATATATTTT. Protein product: CSVARGIGPGNTIYF.

CDR3 sequence: CASSYGQTYEQYF. The CDR3 coding sequence is TGTGCCAGCAGTTACGGACAGACCTACGAGCAGTACTTC. The genes are TRBV6-6 and TRBJ2-7, with D perhaps matching TRBD1 (6 bases). Germline V gene lookup returns CDR1 MNHNY and CDR2 SVGAGI (reference sequence). Deletions cut 2 bases from V and 2 bases from J, with 7 bases between. CDR3 length: 13 residues.

The V call is TRBV6-2 or TRBV6-3, the J call TRBJ2-5, with 7 positions matching TRBD2. The CDR3 spans 17 residues. J gave up 1 base and V 2 bases, and 10 bases lay outside the gene matches. Germline V gene data show CDR1 as MNHEY and CDR2 as SVGEGT. CDR3 in amino acids: CASSYRLDGGFQETQYF. CDR3 nucleotide sequence: TGTGCCAGCAGTTACCGACTTGACGGGGGGTTCCAAGAGACCCAGTACTTC.

The J gene is TRBJ1-6, the V gene TRBV15, with D perhaps matching TRBD1 (6 bases). The CDR3 loop spans 15 amino acids. Germline V gives CDR1 LNHNV, CDR2 YYDKDF (reference sequence). V was trimmed by 0 bases and J by 9 bases, leaving 12 bases between them. The CDR3 here is CATSREWGRGSPLHF. The CDR3 DNA reads TGTGCCACCAGCAGAGAGTGGGGGCGAGGTTCACCCCTCCACTTT.

The gene calls are TRBV14 and TRBJ2-5; possibly TRBD1 for D (5 bases). Between the trimmed V and J ends, which lost 6 bases and 2 bases, there was a span of 16 bases. Germline V lookup: CDR1 SGHDN, CDR2 FVKESK. The CDR3 consists of 15 residues. CDR3 region: CASSRDRTLQETQYF. As DNA, the CDR3 is TGTGCCAGCAGTCGTGACCGGACACTACAAGAGACCCAGTACTTC.

The DNA of the CDR3 is TGTGCCAGCAGCTTAACCCTCGGGGGTGATAGCAATCAGCCCCAGCATTTT. Amino acids: CASSLTLGGDSNQPQHF. The rearrangement uses TRBV5-4 and TRBJ1-5; weak D call: TRBD1 (5 bases). From germline, CDR1 is SGHNT and CDR2 YYREEE (reference sequence). The CDR3 is made up of 17 amino acids. The ends were cut back, 2 bases at V and 0 bases at J, with 15 bases in the middle.

This chain joins TRBV18 and TRBJ1-5; 7 bases agree with TRBD1. Germline V gene data show CDR1 as KGHSH and CDR2 as LQKENI. The CDR3 has 13 residues. The J segment lost 4 bases and the V segment lost 6 bases, leaving 3 bases of the junction unmatched. The CDR3, as DNA: TGTGCCAGCTCGGACAGGATGAATCAGCCCCAGCATTTT. Residues: CASSDRMNQPQHF.

J is TRBJ1-1 and V is TRBV5-6; 9 bases match TRBD1. V shed 4 bases and J 5 bases; nucleotides not matched to a gene: 12. CDR1 is SGHDT, CDR2 YYEEEE, per germline. The length of the CDR3 is 16 residues. In nucleotides, the CDR3 is TGTGCCAGCAGCGGCGGGACAGGGCGAGAAAAAACTGAAGCTTTCTTT. Its protein product is CASSGGTGREKTEAFF. The complete variable domain, with remaining parts taken from reference TRBV5-6 and TRBJ1-1, reads DAGVTQSPTHLIKTRGQQVTLRCSPKSGHDTVSWYQQALGQGPQFIFQYYEEEERQRGNFPDRFSGHQFPNYSSELNVNALLLGDSALYLCASSGGTGREKTEAFFGQGTRLTVV.

The genes are TRBV21-1 and TRBJ1-2; the table gives TRBD1 as D, unverified against the DNA. TRBV21-1 is labeled a pseudogene. The CDR3 loop spans 18 amino acids. CDR3 bases: TGTGCCAGCAGTAAAAAACAGGGGGCGCGAGGTACTAACTATGGCTACACCTTC. Protein sequence: CASSKKQGARGTNYGYTF.